Listed below are T cell receptor beta chains from one sample, sequenced in a study of T-cell memory formation after mild COVID-19. MiXCR, applied by TCRdb to the 5' RACE reads, yields one record per CDR3 protein. This sample has about 360,000 distinct CDR3 sequences, with around 14% found just once. Source material: PBMCs or a T cell subset sorted from them (not recorded which). The receptor set was obtained from a man between 18 and 35 years old who had mild COVID-19 (a few samples of this study predate the infection). Cell type and time point are not known. CDR3s include the opening cysteine and the closing phenylalanine or tryptophan.

TRBJ2-3 TRBV7-9 CASSWIGSTDTQYF
TRBJ1-1 TRBV5-1 CASSRDRDGRNTEAFF
TRBJ1-1 TRBV4-1 CASRSLDRNTEAFF
TRBJ1-1 TRBV6-2/TRBV6-3 CASSHGTANTEAFF
TRBJ2-3 TRBV18 CASSPLGSGSTDTQYF
TRBJ2-1 TRBV6-1 CASRTLRLADNEQFF
TRBJ2-5 TRBV20-1 CSARLLAGEETQYF
TRBJ2-1 TRBV6-2/TRBV6-3 CASRLTGFGEQFF
TRBJ2-6 TRBV5-1 CASSLEGAQTF
TRBJ2-7 TRBV9 CASSSGTAAYEQYF
TRBJ2-3 TRBV7-9 CASSSTREGYF
TRBJ2-4 TRBV20-1 CSARDWQIQYF
TRBJ1-2 TRBV29-1 CSVDRGGGYGYTF
TRBJ2-7 TRBV6-5 CASGGGSDYEQYF
TRBJ2-4 TRBV5-1 CASSLAGTPFKNIQYF
TRBJ2-7 TRBV14 CASSQDRSGEQYF
TRBJ1-1 TRBV14 CASSQDRGAGALNTEAFF
TRBJ2-6 TRBV7-3 CASSPPGSSGANVLTF
TRBJ2-3 TRBV3-1 CASSQAGGPADTQYF
TRBJ1-3 TRBV7-9 CASKGASSGNTIYF
TRBJ1-1 TRBV25-1 CASSEFHGRVTEAFF
TRBJ2-1 TRBV7-3 CASSRGGTGVDNEQFF
TRBJ2-5 TRBV9 CASSASGLAENGETQYF
TRBJ2-1 TRBV2 CASSEALQVNEQFF
TRBJ1-1 TRBV6-6 CASSPPGQDTEAFF
TRBJ1-5 TRBV6-6 CASSYWGEERNQPQHF
TRBJ2-2 TRBV20-1 CSASGTSGPGELFF
TRBJ2-3 TRBV5-1 CASRPRTDTQYF
TRBJ2-3 TRBV10-3 CAIRGTSGIADTQYF
TRBJ2-4 TRBV19 CASSITGSKNIQYF
TRBJ2-5 TRBV6-2/TRBV6-3 CAGSTAEQETQYF
TRBJ1-2 TRBV19 CAIKGQGDYGYTF
TRBJ2-2 TRBV5-1 CASDRGDTGELFF
TRBJ2-5 TRBV3-1 CASSQASGRTQYF
TRBJ1-2 TRBV5-6 CASSLLRAGVYGYTF
TRBJ2-3 TRBV5-4 CASSLDDRGLYF
TRBJ2-3 TRBV7-3 CASSPGLAGTRLLFTQYF
TRBJ2-2 TRBV5-1 CASSPSGIHGELFF
TRBJ2-7 TRBV4-1 CASSKAGGSSAYEQYF
TRBJ2-7 TRBV5-6 CASSGGSGEQYF
TRBJ2-1 TRBV7-3 CASSLTGGEQFF
TRBJ2-7 TRBV5-1 CASSLAGGREQYF
TRBJ1-6 TRBV12-3/TRBV12-4 CASSLTTGGYNSPLHF
TRBJ2-2 TRBV7-6 CASSLAPRDAGELFF
TRBJ2-5 TRBV3-1 CASSQVETQYF
TRBJ1-5 TRBV19 CASGPRQGDQPQHF
TRBJ2-1 TRBV9 CASSGTGTGVLF
TRBJ1-2 TRBV5-4 CASSFDVLVYGYTF
TRBJ1-5 TRBV5-8 CASSRQGPQPQHF
TRBJ2-6 TRBV5-1 CASTAGPSGANVLTF
TRBJ2-1 TRBV7-2 CASSRPGTEYNEQFF
TRBJ2-3 TRBV7-9 CAINKRTSVTDTQYF
TRBJ1-2 TRBV24-1 CATSDSRHLNYGYTF
TRBJ1-2 TRBV7-2 CASSPRGRYYGYTF
TRBJ2-4 TRBV7-2 CASSLDQGDIQYF